This T cell receptor (beta chain) appears in the sequencing data of a study of T-cell memory formation after mild COVID-19. TCRdb redid the calling of the 5' RACE reads with MiXCR, one entry per CDR3 protein. This table has just under 550,000 distinct CDR3 sequences, over 20% appearing once. The specimen sequenced was PBMCs or a T cell subset sorted from them (not recorded which). This TCR derives from an adult woman who had mild COVID-19 (a few samples of this study predate the infection). Cell type and time point are not known.

The CDR3 DNA follows: TGTGCCAGCAGCGTAGGCCTAGCGAAAGAGACCCAGTACTTC. It is translated as CASSVGLAKETQYF. The rearrangement uses TRBV9 and TRBJ2-5, with D maybe TRBD2 (6 bases). There are 14 residues in the CDR3. The germline V gene has CDR1 SGDLS and CDR2 YYNGEE. V gave up 0 bases and J gave up 3 bases, with 9 bases separating them.